Presented here are 27 T cell receptor beta chains from one specimen sequenced in a study of T cell repertoires in cytomegalovirus infection. One entry per CDR3 protein results from TCRdb running MiXCR on the reads. The table records more than 150,000 distinct CDR3 sequences, roughly a fifth of them present only once. Sequenced input: PBMCs. Receptor source: a human donor in good health (CMV status not recorded). Some clones in this sample may be carry-over from other donors' samples.

This clonotype has ten or more counts. Because the CDR3's place on the DNA is in doubt, the DNA is left out and the CDR3 is given as listed by TCRdb. The CDR3 spells CASSLRRAGGRGMNTEAFF. The genes are TRBV28 and TRBJ1-1. Ends included, the CDR3 has 19 residues. CDR1 is MDHEN, CDR2 SYDVKM, per germline.

This chain joins TRBV29-1 and TRBJ2-3; the D gene is possibly TRBD2 (6 bases). Trimming removed 7 bases from V and 10 bases from J, with 12 bases in between. Per the germline V gene, CDR1 is SQVTM and CDR2 is ANQGSEA. This CDR3 has 10 residues. The CDR3 spells CSGTSTPQYF. DNA of the CDR3: TGCAGCGGAACTAGCACCCCGCAGTATTTT.

The table lists this clonotype with a few counts. The V call is TRBV4-2, the J call TRBJ1-2; 7 nucleotides line up with TRBD1. This CDR3 spans 15 amino acids. With 3 bases clipped from V and 5 bases from J, the junction kept 9 bases outside the gene matches. Germline V CDR1 and CDR2: LGHNA, YNFKEQ. CDR3 sequence (DNA): TGTGCCAGCAGCCAGACGACAGGGTCGGGGTATGGCTACACCTTC. Translated: CASSQTTGSGYGYTF.

A few counts support this clonotype. The V gene is TRBV7-2, the J gene TRBJ2-5; 7 bases are a match to TRBD2. Per germline, CDR1 SGHTA and CDR2 FQGNSA. The CDR3 is 15 amino acids. With 0 bases clipped from V and 5 bases from J, the junction kept 6 bases outside the gene matches. CDR3 bases: TGTGCCAGCAGCTTAGCGGGAGGGCTGTTGGAGACCCAGTACTTC. This sequence encodes CASSLAGGLLETQYF.

This clonotype was observed a handful of times. The chain uses TRBV4-3 and TRBJ2-1, with D perhaps TRBD2 (6 bases). From germline, CDR1 is LGHNA and CDR2 YSLEER. The CDR3 is 16 amino acids. V dropped 3 bases and J dropped 0 bases, with 12 bases sitting between them. The CDR3 region is CASSHDLAASYNEQFF. The CDR3 DNA follows: TGCGCCAGCAGCCACGACTTAGCGGCCTCCTACAATGAGCAGTTCTTC.

This clonotype has more than one count but fewer than ten. The chain joins TRBV20-1 to TRBJ2-2, with a weak D call TRBD1 (6 bases). CDR1 and CDR2 from the germline V gene are DFQATT and SNEGSKA (reference sequence). V was trimmed by 5 bases and J by 7 bases, leaving 23 bases between them. The CDR3 contains 16 residues. This CDR3 is CSAPVTGALKGGELFF. The CDR3, as DNA: TGCAGTGCTCCGGTGACAGGCGCCCTTAAAGGCGGGGAGCTGTTTTTT.

A few counts support this clonotype. The V call is TRBV5-6, the J call TRBJ1-1; 7 positions agree with TRBD1. Germline values: CDR1 SGHDT, CDR2 YYEEEE. The CDR3 has 15 residues. V shed 3 bases and J 5 bases; nucleotides not matched to a gene: 10. The DNA of the CDR3 is TGTGCCAGCAGCTCCGGACAGGTAGCAATAACTGAAGCTTTCTTT. The encoded protein is CASSSGQVAITEAFF. The variable domain in full, with the rest retrieved from reference TRBV5-6 and TRBJ1-1, is DAGVTQSPTHLIKTRGQQVTLRCSPKSGHDTVSWYQQALGQGPQFIFQYYEEEERQRGNFPDRFSGHQFPNYSSELNVNALLLGDSALYLCASSSGQVAITEAFFGQGTRLTVV.

This clonotype has more than one count but fewer than ten. The chain has TRBV5-1 and TRBJ1-2, with TRBD1 matching over 12 bases. V was pared by 4 bases and J by 3 bases, with 4 bases of the junction left unmatched. The CDR3 runs to 15 residues. Germline CDR1 reads SGHRS; CDR2 reads YFSETQ. CDR3 coding DNA: TGCGCCAGCAGCCCGGGACAGGGGGCGTACTATGGCTACACCTTC. Amino acid sequence: CASSPGQGAYYGYTF.

As regards this clonotype: A much larger clone sits a single nucleotide away, making a read error possible. The V call is TRBV6-1, the J call TRBJ1-5; possible D gene TRBD1, 6 bases. CDR1 and CDR2 (germline): MNHNS, SASEGT. This CDR3 spans 16 amino acids. V lost 2 bases, J lost 4 bases, and 15 bases lay in between. The CDR3 loop reads CASSEWRGAGNQPQHF. CDR3 DNA: TGTGCCAGCAGTGAATGGCGGGGGGCAGGGAATCAGCCCCAGCATTTT.

The CDR3 bases are TGTGCCAGCAGCTTAACCGGGACAGGGAGCGATGGCTACACCTTC. Translated: CASSLTGTGSDGYTF. The rearrangement uses TRBV7-9 and TRBJ1-2; 9 nucleotides match TRBD1. With V trimmed by 2 bases and J by 6 bases, 7 bases remained unmatched. Germline V CDR1 and CDR2: SEHNR, FQNEAQ (reference sequence). This CDR3 has 15 amino acids. Full variable domain (rest looked up from reference TRBV7-9 and TRBJ1-2): DTGVSQNPRHKITKRGQNVTFRCDPISEHNRLYWYRQTLGQGPEFLTYFQNEAQLEKSRLLSDRFSAERPKGSFSTLEIQRTEQGDSAMYLCASSLTGTGSDGYTFGSGTRLTVV.

The table lists this clonotype with many counts. The chain uses TRBV7-2 and TRBJ2-5, with 12 nucleotides matching TRBD2. Germline lookup yields CDR1 SGHTA and CDR2 FQGNSA. This CDR3 has 14 amino acids. Losses at the gene ends were 0 bases for V and 9 bases for J; bases not matched to a gene: 2. CDR3 bases: TGTGCCAGCAGCTTAGCCGGACTAGCGGGGTCCCAGTACTTC. Protein product: CASSLAGLAGSQYF.

In the case of this clonotype: The junction departs from the called germline gene at one end, perhaps through a read error. The chain employs TRBV23-1 and TRBJ2-7; D not resolved. TRBV23-1 is classed as an ORF, of uncertain function. This CDR3 comprises 11 residues. The CDR3 spells CASLRGPGHQF. In DNA, the CDR3 is TGCGCCAGCCTCAGAGGCCCTGGGCATCAGTTC.

This clonotype was seen a handful of times. This rearrangement joins TRBV29-1 to TRBJ1-1; D unclear. V was pared by 2 bases and J by 1 base, with 5 bases between. Looked up from germline, CDR1 is SQVTM and CDR2 is ANQGSEA. The CDR3 covers 12 residues. CDR3 nucleotide sequence: TGCAGCGTTGAACGTAGGAACACTGAAGCTTTCTTT. Residues: CSVERRNTEAFF.

About this clonotype: At one end, the junction sequence differs from germline, possibly due to a read error. The chain carries TRBV7-3 and TRBJ2-5, with 13 bases identical to TRBD2. Germline assignment: CDR1 SGHTA and CDR2 FQGTGA. The CDR3 has 15 residues. For the CDR3, the DNA is TGTGCCAGCAGCTTGACTAGCGGGGGGCGGGAGACCCAGCACTTC. This gives the protein CASSLTSGGRETQHF.

At least ten counts were recorded for this clonotype. This chain's CDR3 is CASSPKISAASTPANYGYTF. The CDR3 nucleotides read TGCGCCAGCAGCCCCAAGATCTCGGCGGCCAGCACCCCGGCTAACTATGGCTACACCTTC. This chain uses TRBV4-1 with TRBJ1-2; no clear D gene. The V gene's germline CDR1 is MGHRA and CDR2 YSYEKL. CDR3 length: 20 residues. The V end lost 4 bases, the J end lost 0 bases, and 27 bases lay between the germline ends.

This rearrangement joins TRBV10-3 to TRBJ1-1; possibly TRBD1 for D (6 bases). V was shortened by 5 bases and J by 10 bases, with 14 bases between the two germline ends. The CDR3 has 12 residues. From germline, CDR1 is ENHRY and CDR2 SYGVKD. DNA for the CDR3: TGTGCCATCAGTACTTCAGGGGTGTCAGCTTTCTTT. Its protein product is CAISTSGVSAFF.

A note on this clonotype: At one end, the junction sequence differs from germline, possibly due to a read error. The chain has TRBV4-1 and TRBJ2-1; D perhaps matches TRBD2 (5 bases). Germline CDR1 reads MGHRA; CDR2 reads YSYEKL. The CDR3 extends over 13 amino acids. The CDR3 DNA reads as TGTGCCAGCAGCCAAGATGGGGAGAGAGAGCAGTTCTTC. Its protein product is CASSQDGEREQFF.

In this sample, this clonotype turned up many times. The chain recombines TRBV28 with TRBJ1-5; TRBD1 is a possible D gene (5 bases). Trimming cost V 4 bases and J 5 bases, with 15 bases left between them. Germline V lookup: CDR1 MDHEN, CDR2 SYDVKM. CDR3 length: 15 amino acids. CDR3 in amino acids: CASSSPGTAYQPQHF. The CDR3 nucleotides are TGTGCCAGCAGTTCCCCCGGGACCGCTTATCAGCCCCAGCATTTT.

J is TRBJ1-1 and V is TRBV9; tentative D call: TRBD1 (5 bases). The CDR3 spans 15 residues. The V gene lost 2 bases and the J gene lost 1 base, with 12 bases spanning the gap. Germline CDR1 reads SGDLS; CDR2 reads YYNGEE. The CDR3: CASSVHSQGNTEAFF. In DNA form, the CDR3 reads TGTGCCAGCAGCGTCCACAGCCAGGGGAACACTGAAGCTTTCTTT.

This chain connects TRBV4-1 to TRBJ1-2, with 7 bases that match TRBD1. The CDR3 spans 15 residues. Losses at the gene ends were 4 bases for V and 6 bases for J; bases not matched to a gene: 11. Germline CDR1 is MGHRA and CDR2 is YSYEKL. The CDR3 spells CASSRGTAASHGYTF. The CDR3 bases are TGCGCCAGCAGCCGCGGGACAGCCGCGAGCCATGGCTACACCTTC.

This clonotype turned up a few times. The chain uses TRBV7-6 and TRBJ2-1; 8 nucleotides line up with TRBD2. CDR1 is SGHVS and CDR2 is FNYEAQ in the germline V gene. This CDR3 is 16 amino acids long. V lost 5 bases and J lost 9; bases outside the gene matches: 15. CDR3 amino acids: CASSPGGGGLRSEQFF. The CDR3 DNA follows: TGTGCCAGCAGCCCTGGCGGCGGGGGGCTACGGAGTGAGCAGTTCTTC. Full variable domain (rest looked up from reference TRBV7-6 and TRBJ2-1): GAGVSQSPRYKVTKRGQDVALRCDPISGHVSLYWYRQALGQGPEFLTYFNYEAQQDKSGLPNDRFSAERPEGSISTLTIQRTEQRDSAMYRCASSPGGGGLRSEQFFGPGTRLTVL.

V usage is TRBV6-5 and J usage is TRBJ2-3; TRBD2 agrees at 8 bases. J was trimmed by 9 bases and V by 9 bases; bases with no gene match: 14. Germline loops: CDR1 MNHEY, CDR2 SVGAGI. The CDR3 consists of 14 residues. DNA of the CDR3: TGTGCCAGTAGACCAGGGGCGGGGGGAAGGACGCAGTATTTT. Protein sequence: CASRPGAGGRTQYF.

Many counts were recorded for this clonotype. V gene TRBV7-2 combines with J gene TRBJ1-1; tentative D call: TRBD1 (5 bases). Trimming cost V 3 bases and J 4 bases, with 9 bases left between them. CDR1 is SGHTA, CDR2 FQGNSA, per germline. CDR3 size: 13 residues. The CDR3 loop reads CASSFSDSTEAFF. CDR3 in DNA: TGTGCCAGCAGCTTCTCAGACAGCACTGAAGCTTTCTTT.

At least ten counts were recorded for this clonotype. The gene calls are TRBV12-3 or TRBV12-4 and TRBJ2-1, with D perhaps given as TRBD1 or TRBD2 (6 bases each). V was cut by 7 bases and J by 0 bases, with 13 bases left in between. CDR3 length equals 15 residues. Written as DNA, the CDR3 is TGTGCCAGCACGAGGGGGAGGCCCTCCTACAATGAGCAGTTCTTC. It translates to CASTRGRPSYNEQFF.

This clonotype was recorded only once. The chain combines TRBV6-6 with TRBJ2-7, with 11 bases that match TRBD1. Germline V gene sequence: CDR1 MNHNY, CDR2 SVGAGI (reference sequence). V dropped 5 bases and J dropped 5; count of bases not matched to a gene: 8. This CDR3 comprises 15 residues. CDR3: CASSRRDRGFHEQYF. DNA for the CDR3: TGTGCCAGCAGTCGCCGGGACAGGGGGTTCCACGAGCAGTACTTC.

V is TRBV28 and J is TRBJ2-5; a possible D gene is TRBD2 (7 bases). Trimming took off 2 bases at V and 7 bases at J, with 11 bases between the two ends. CDR3 size: 13 residues. CDR1 and CDR2 from the germline V gene are MDHEN and SYDVKM. CDR3 coding DNA: TGTGCCAGCAGTTTACGGGGGGCTAGGACCCAGTACTTC. Translating it yields CASSLRGARTQYF.

This clonotype was seen at least ten times. The chain recombines TRBV7-3 with TRBJ2-3, with TRBD2 as a possible D gene (5 bases). Between the trimmed V and J ends, which lost 5 bases and 5 bases, there was a span of 17 bases. This CDR3 region has 15 residues. Germline CDR1 is SGHTA and CDR2 is FQGTGA. The DNA of the CDR3 is TGTGCCAGCAGCCCCACTTTTCGGGAAGGAGATACGCAGTATTTT. Translated, it gives CASSPTFREGDTQYF.